This T cell receptor (beta chain) was found in a study of blood T cell repertoires in COVID-19. Study background: Whether acute or convalescent, the COVID-19 samples came from the United States, Italy and Spain.

Looked up from germline, CDR1 is SGHVS and CDR2 is FQNEAQ. The ends were cut back, 3 bases at V and 0 bases at J, with 11 bases in the middle. CDR3 length: 15 amino acids. As handled by the study authors: Estimation of nucleated cell counts relied on the amplification of reference gene primers. TCRdb's table, derived via immunoSEQ multiplex PCR, lists solely in-frame clones and lacks some. The V and J calls and clone size were taken over from that table, and D and trimming were inferred from the DNA. Of approximately 250,000 clones in the sample, approximately 90% were seen once. The sample holds one count of this clone.

V gene TRBV7-8 combines with J gene TRBJ1-1; D may be TRBD1 (5 bases). Input material: PBMCs or T cells enriched from blood (not recorded which). The receptor comes from a young woman with acute COVID-19. CDR3 in amino acids: CASSFDDSLNTEAFF. The CDR3 bases are TGTGCCAGCAGCTTTGACGACAGTTTGAACACTGAAGCTTTCTTT.